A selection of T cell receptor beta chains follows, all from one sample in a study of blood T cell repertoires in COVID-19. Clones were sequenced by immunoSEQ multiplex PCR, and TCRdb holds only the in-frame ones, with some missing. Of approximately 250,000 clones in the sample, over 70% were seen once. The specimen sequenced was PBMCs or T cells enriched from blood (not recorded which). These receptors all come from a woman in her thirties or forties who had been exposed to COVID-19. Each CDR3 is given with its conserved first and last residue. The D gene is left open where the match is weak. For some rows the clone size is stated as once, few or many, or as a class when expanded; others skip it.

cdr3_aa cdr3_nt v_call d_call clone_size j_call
CASSQEGRSEAFF TGTGCCAGCAGCCAAGAAGGGAGAAGTGAAGCTTTCTTT TRBV3-1/TRBV3-2 - - TRBJ1-1
CASSLNRGDSYEQYF TGTGCCAGTAGTTTAAACAGGGGGGACTCCTACGAGCAGTACTTC TRBV19 TRBD1 once TRBJ2-7
CASSWGTGSAFF TGTGCCAGCAGTTGGGGGACAGGGTCGGCTTTCTTT TRBV6-5 TRBD1 few TRBJ1-1
CASSWPPGNEQFF TGTGCCAGCAGCTGGCCGCCAGGGAATGAGCAGTTCTTC TRBV13 - once TRBJ2-1
CASSLRLGGGEQFF TGTGCCAGCAGTTTAAGACTAGGGGGGGGTGAGCAGTTCTTC TRBV6-2/TRBV6-3 - - TRBJ2-1
CASRDLTAFTEAFF TGTGCCAGTAGGGATCTGACAGCATTCACTGAAGCTTTCTTT TRBV19 - - TRBJ1-1
CASTNPSPGQGQQYF TGTGCCAGCACCAACCCATCCCCGGGACAGGGCCAGCAGTACTTC TRBV28 TRBD1 - TRBJ2-7
CSVGTTSGGNEQFF TGCAGCGTTGGCACGACTAGCGGAGGCAATGAGCAGTTCTTC TRBV29-1 TRBD2 - TRBJ2-1
CASSHYGEGSSGANVLTF TGCGCCAGCAGCCATTACGGGGAGGGGAGCTCTGGGGCCAACGTCCTGACTTTC TRBV4-3 TRBD2 - TRBJ2-6
CASSLSGTGWWEQYF TGTGCCAGCAGCTTGTCCGGGACAGGTTGGTGGGAGCAGTACTTC TRBV5-8 TRBD1 - TRBJ2-7
CASSFPATSTDTQYF TGTGCCAGCAGCTTTCCAGCGACTAGCACAGATACGCAGTATTTT TRBV11-3 - - TRBJ2-3
CASSYGTGDDQPQHF TGTGCCAGCAGCTACGGGACAGGGGACGATCAGCCCCAGCATTTT TRBV3-1/TRBV3-2 TRBD1 - TRBJ1-5
CASSLNWQLPFYNSPLHF TGCGCCAGCAGCTTGAATTGGCAGTTACCTTTCTATAATTCACCCCTCCACTTT TRBV5-1 - - TRBJ1-6
CASSLTVSVETQYF TGTGCCAGCAGCTTAACTGTATCGGTGGAGACCCAGTACTTC TRBV7-9 - - TRBJ2-5
CASSRRLAEGNEQFF TGTGCCAGCAGCCGACGACTAGCGGAGGGGAATGAGCAGTTCTTC TRBV4-2 TRBD2 few TRBJ2-1
CASSHTRGSRYEQYF TGTGCCAGCAGTCATACACGGGGGAGTAGGTACGAGCAGTACTTC TRBV28 - - TRBJ2-7
CASSLLGPESNSPLHF TGTGCCAGCAGTTTGCTGGGCCCTGAAAGTAATTCACCCCTCCACTTT TRBV28 - once TRBJ1-6
CASSFREETQYF TGTGCCAGCAGCTTCAGGGAAGAGACCCAGTACTTC TRBV7-9 - - TRBJ2-5
CASSDWDRGIYEQYF TGTGCCAGCAGTGATTGGGACAGGGGTATCTACGAGCAGTACTTC TRBV2 TRBD1 - TRBJ2-7